The next 21 T cell receptor beta chains were all read from a single sample in a study of regulatory T cells in long-lasting Graves disease. Library construction for TCR beta used iRepertoire HTBI primers and Arm-PCR of CDR3 regions. From the multiplex PCR reads, TCRdb called clonotypes with MiXCR, one entry per CDR3 protein. The table lists around 450,000 distinct CDR3 sequences, roughly 15% of them singletons. The time point: newly diagnosed GD, antithyroid drugs for less than 3 months. RNA extracted from PBMCs served as the sequencing template. The sample also formed part of further work on T cells in Graves' hyperthyroidism and ophthalmopathy.

Sequencing was performed on peripheral blood mononuclear cells (PBMCs), taken at new diagnosis, from a patient treated with antithyroid drugs. The receptor set was obtained from a woman in her thirties or forties with Graves disease.

This clonotype was detected many times. DNA for the CDR3: TGTGCCAGCAGTTCCCCCCCATGGAAGCGGGAGGGCCCAGGAGAGACCCAGTACTTC. The encoded protein is CASSSPPWKREGPGETQYF. The chain combines TRBV6-5 with TRBJ2-5; 10 nucleotides align to TRBD2. This CDR3 is built from 19 residues. Germline assignment: CDR1 MNHEY and CDR2 SVGAGI. Trimming cost V 4 bases and J 4 bases; bases outside gene matches: 18.

Concerning this clonotype: This may come from a read error, since a much larger clone is one base off. V is TRBV28 and J is TRBJ2-5, with D perhaps matching TRBD2 (6 bases). The CDR3 is made up of 13 amino acids. Trimming removed 5 bases from V and 11 bases from J, with 18 bases in between. The germline CDR1 and CDR2 sequences are MDHEN and SYDVKM. The DNA for the CDR3 is TGTGCCAGCAGTAAACTAGCTCCCAATGAGCAGTACTTC. This sequence encodes CASSKLAPNEQYF.

In this sample, this clonotype turned up a few times. V and J are TRBV5-1 and TRBJ1-2; D gene uncertain. Germline-derived CDR1 and CDR2 are SGHRS and YFSETQ. CDR3 length equals 14 residues. Trimming removed 0 bases at V and 6 bases at J, with 12 bases between. CDR3 in DNA: TGCGCCAGCAGCTTGGCTCTGGGTGAGGATGGCTACACCTTC. Its translation is CASSLALGEDGYTF.

This clonotype was seen many times. The rearrangement uses TRBV7-8 and TRBJ2-7; D call uncertain. The CDR3 is 13 residues long. The germline CDR1 and CDR2 sequences are SGHVS and FQNEAQ. V was cut by 1 base and J by 5 bases, with 9 bases left in between. CDR3 nucleotide sequence: TGTGCCAGCAGCTTAGGGACCGCTAACGAGCAGTACTTC. Amino acids: CASSLGTANEQYF.

This clonotype was observed at least ten times. This chain connects TRBV11-2 to TRBJ2-1, with a weak D call TRBD1 (6 bases). Germline V gene lookup returns CDR1 SGHAT and CDR2 FQNNGV. Trimming pared 5 bases from V and 0 bases from J, leaving 11 bases between. This CDR3 is built from 15 residues. CDR3 sequence: CASSRTGSSYNEQFF. The CDR3 nucleotides read TGTGCCAGCAGCCGAACAGGGAGCTCCTACAATGAGCAGTTCTTC.

This clonotype was observed at least ten times. The chain carries TRBV20-1 and TRBJ2-3, with 11 bases identical to TRBD1. V lost 6 bases to trimming and J lost 0 bases; unmatched junction nucleotides: 2. Germline lookup yields CDR1 DFQATT and CDR2 SNEGSKA (reference sequence). The CDR3 spans 14 residues. This CDR3 reads CSAGDRGSTDTQYF. CDR3 DNA sequence: TGCAGTGCGGGGGACAGGGGGAGCACAGATACGCAGTATTTT.

The sample holds a few counts of this clonotype. This chain connects TRBV15 to TRBJ1-5; D not resolved. The germline V and J ends were trimmed by 0 bases and 0 bases, with 9 bases remaining between them. Germline V lookup: CDR1 LNHNV, CDR2 YYDKDF (reference sequence). The CDR3 spans 16 residues. In DNA, the CDR3 is TGTGCCACCAGCAGAGATCTGAAACCTAGCAATCAGCCCCAGCATTTT. Protein sequence: CATSRDLKPSNQPQHF.

There are many counts of this clonotype. The CDR3 DNA reads as TGTGCCAGCAGTGAAGGTCCGGGTAGGGAGGGGTACGAGCAGTACTTC. This encodes CASSEGPGREGYEQYF. The chain couples TRBV2 to TRBJ2-7; 7 nucleotides align to TRBD2. With V trimmed by 1 base and J by 4 bases, 10 bases remained unmatched. The CDR3 is 16 residues long. The germline V gene encodes CDR1 SNHLY and CDR2 FYNNEI.

CDR3 nucleotide sequence: TGTGCCTGGGCCCCCGGGAGGGGGTACGAGCAGTACTTC. Translated: CAWAPGRGYEQYF. The V call is TRBV30, the J call TRBJ2-7; 8 nucleotides match TRBD2. The CDR3 contains 13 residues. J lost 4 bases, V lost 5 bases, and 7 bases had no gene match. The germline CDR1 and CDR2 sequences are GTSNPN and SVGIG (reference sequence).

This clonotype was seen more than once but under ten times. The V and J genes are TRBV6-5 and TRBJ2-6; D gene unclear. Trimming cost V 2 bases and J 0 bases, with 5 bases left between them. Germline CDR1 and CDR2: MNHEY and SVGAGI. This CDR3 is 15 amino acids long. In DNA, the CDR3 is TGTGCCAGCAGTTACAGCAGCTCTGGGGCCAACGTCCTGACTTTC. This gives the protein CASSYSSSGANVLTF.

This clonotype was observed a handful of times. In this CDR3 the conserved last residue, phenylalanine or tryptophan, is missing, so a read error is likely. The gene calls are TRBV3-1 and TRBJ2-5, with D uncertain. The CDR3 runs to 15 residues. V lost 1 base, J lost 2 bases, and 11 bases lay in between. Per the germline V gene, CDR1 is LGHDT and CDR2 is YNNKEL (reference sequence). DNA of the CDR3: TGTGCCAGCAGCCAAGGAGTAATACTACAAGAGACCCAGTACCTC. This gives the protein CASSQGVILQETQYL.

Ten or more counts support this clonotype. The chain employs TRBV7-8 and TRBJ1-4; 12 bases fit TRBD1. The CDR3 extends over 17 amino acids. CDR1 and CDR2 from the germline V gene are SGHVS and FQNEAQ. V lost 5 bases to trimming and J lost 3 bases; unmatched junction nucleotides: 7. As DNA, the CDR3 is TGTGCCAGCAGCGACCGGGACAGGGGGCTAGCTAATGAAAAACTGTTTTTT. This translates into CASSDRDRGLANEKLFF.

A few counts support this clonotype. This chain links TRBV19 with TRBJ2-1; 7 bases line up with TRBD2. Germline CDR1 is LNHDA and CDR2 is SQIVND (reference sequence). V was pared by 6 bases and J by 5 bases, with 13 bases of the junction left unmatched. The CDR3 is 16 amino acids. This chain's CDR3 is CASRGNRAGTNNEQFF. As DNA, the CDR3 is TGTGCCAGTAGGGGCAATCGGGCCGGGACTAACAATGAGCAGTTCTTC.

This clonotype has just a few counts. This chain uses TRBV10-1 with TRBJ1-5; 10 positions match TRBD1. Germline CDR1 is WNHNN and CDR2 is SYGVQD (reference sequence). This CDR3 is built from 17 residues. V lost 6 bases and J lost 4; bases outside the gene matches: 12. The DNA for the CDR3 is TGCGCCAGCAGAGTTAGGACAGGGGGTCCACGTAATCAGCCCCAGCATTTT. It codes for CASRVRTGGPRNQPQHF.

The V and J genes are TRBV7-2 and TRBJ1-4, with 7 bases fitting TRBD1. The CDR3 totals 15 residues. After removal of 1 base from V and 4 bases from J, the junction contained 3 bases not matched to a gene. Germline V gives CDR1 SGHTA, CDR2 FQGNSA. The CDR3 sequence is CASSLGDRLNEKLFF. For the CDR3, the DNA is TGTGCCAGCAGCTTAGGGGACAGACTTAATGAAAAACTGTTTTTT. Complete variable domain (other parts from reference TRBV7-2 and TRBJ1-4): GAGVSQSPSNKVTEKGKDVELRCDPISGHTALYWYRQSLGQGLEFLIYFQGNSAPDKSGLPSDRFSAERTGGSVSTLTIQRTQQEDSAVYLCASSLGDRLNEKLFFGSGTQLSVL.

As to this clonotype: A much larger clone sits a single nucleotide away, making a read error possible. V is TRBV27 and J is TRBJ2-1, with TRBD2 identical over 12 bases. Germline CDR1 and CDR2: MNHEY and SMNVEV (reference sequence). The CDR3 is 15 amino acids. CDR3 sequence (DNA): TGTGCCAGCACCCTGACTAGCGGGAGCTTCAATGAGCGGTTCTTC. Translation gives CASTLTSGSFNERFF.

This clonotype was seen a few times. The genes are TRBV20-1 and TRBJ2-2; TRBD1 is a possible D gene (6 bases). This CDR3 region has 16 residues. V was clipped by 0 bases and J by 5 bases, with 16 bases between them. Germline V gene sequence: CDR1 DFQATT, CDR2 SNEGSKA (reference sequence). CDR3 DNA: TGCAGTGCTAGAGATGGGGGCGACTATCAGACCGGGGAGCTGTTTTTT. This translates into CSARDGGDYQTGELFF.

This clonotype was seen many times. The chain has TRBV12-3 or TRBV12-4 and TRBJ1-2; D possibly corresponds to TRBD1 (5 bases). V was trimmed by 7 bases and J by 5 bases, leaving 11 bases between them. This CDR3 is 12 amino acids long. The CDR3 here is CASTLQGYGYTF. The CDR3 nucleotides read TGTGCCAGCACCCTTCAGGGATATGGCTACACCTTC.

This clonotype has at least ten counts. The chain carries TRBV12-3 or TRBV12-4 and TRBJ2-7; 7 nucleotides line up with TRBD2. The J segment lost 2 bases and the V segment lost 7 bases, leaving 8 bases of the junction unmatched. The CDR3 covers 14 residues. The CDR3 region is CASTWGGGAYEQYF. The CDR3 DNA sequence: TGTGCCAGCACCTGGGGTGGGGGGGCCTACGAGCAGTACTTC.

In its sample, this clonotype was seen many times. The rearrangement links TRBV28 to TRBJ2-5; tentatively, D is TRBD2 (5 bases). The V end lost 7 bases, the J end lost 5 bases, and 17 bases lay between the germline ends. From germline, CDR1 is MDHEN and CDR2 SYDVKM. This CDR3 contains 14 residues. The chain's CDR3 is CASISPTSSETQYF. CDR3 DNA sequence: TGTGCCAGCATTTCACCCACTAGTAGCGAGACCCAGTACTTC. Drawing the rest from reference TRBV28 and TRBJ2-5, the complete variable domain is DVKVTQSSRYLVKRTGEKVFLECVQDMDHENMFWYRQDPGLGLRLIYFSYDVKMKEKGDIPEGYSVSREKKERFSLILESASTNQTSMYLCASISPTSSETQYFGPGTRLLVL.

There are many counts of this clonotype. The genes are TRBV2 and TRBJ1-1; D might be TRBD1 (5 bases). The CDR3 extends over 14 amino acids. Trimming pared 4 bases from V and 4 bases from J, leaving 13 bases between. Looked up from germline, CDR1 is SNHLY and CDR2 is FYNNEI. CDR3 amino acids: CASSVPEGSTEAFF. CDR3 DNA sequence: TGTGCCAGCAGTGTGCCGGAGGGGAGCACTGAAGCTTTCTTT.